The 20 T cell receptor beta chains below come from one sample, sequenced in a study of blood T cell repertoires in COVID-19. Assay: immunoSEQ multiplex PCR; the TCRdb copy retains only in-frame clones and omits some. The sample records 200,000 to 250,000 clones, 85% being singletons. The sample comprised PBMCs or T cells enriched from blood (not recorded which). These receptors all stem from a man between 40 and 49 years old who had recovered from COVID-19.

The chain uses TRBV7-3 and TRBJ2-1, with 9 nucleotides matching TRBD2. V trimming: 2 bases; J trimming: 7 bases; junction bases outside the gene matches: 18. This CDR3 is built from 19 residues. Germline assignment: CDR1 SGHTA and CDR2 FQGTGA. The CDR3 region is CASSLGSWRAGGPGNEQFF. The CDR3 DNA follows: TGTGCCAGCAGCTTAGGTTCGTGGAGGGCGGGAGGGCCCGGGAATGAGCAGTTCTTC.

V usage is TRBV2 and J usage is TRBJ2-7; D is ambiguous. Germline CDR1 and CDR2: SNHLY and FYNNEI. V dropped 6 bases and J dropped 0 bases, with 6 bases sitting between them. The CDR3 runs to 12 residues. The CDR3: CASRQDSYEQYF. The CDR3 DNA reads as TGTGCCAGCAGGCAGGACTCCTACGAGCAGTACTTC.

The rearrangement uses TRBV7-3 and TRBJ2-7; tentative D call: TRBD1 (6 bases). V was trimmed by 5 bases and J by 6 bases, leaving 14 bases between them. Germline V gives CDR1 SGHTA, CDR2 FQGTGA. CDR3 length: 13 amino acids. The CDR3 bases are TGTGCCAGCAGCCCGCAGGGGATTGGCGAGCAGTACTTC. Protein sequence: CASSPQGIGEQYF.

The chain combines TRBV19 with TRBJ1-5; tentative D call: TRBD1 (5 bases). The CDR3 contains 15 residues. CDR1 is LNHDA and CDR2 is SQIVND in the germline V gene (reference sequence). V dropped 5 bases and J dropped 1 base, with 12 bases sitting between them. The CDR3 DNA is TGTGCCAGTAGTCCGGTTTGGGGCAGCAATCAGCCCCAGCATTTT. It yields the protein CASSPVWGSNQPQHF.

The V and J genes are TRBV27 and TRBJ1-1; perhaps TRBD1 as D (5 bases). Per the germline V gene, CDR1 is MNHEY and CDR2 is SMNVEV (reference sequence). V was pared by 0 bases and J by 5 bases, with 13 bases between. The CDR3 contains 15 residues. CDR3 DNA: TGTGCCAGCAGTTTATCGGCAGGGAGGATGACTGAAGCTTTCTTT. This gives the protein CASSLSAGRMTEAFF.

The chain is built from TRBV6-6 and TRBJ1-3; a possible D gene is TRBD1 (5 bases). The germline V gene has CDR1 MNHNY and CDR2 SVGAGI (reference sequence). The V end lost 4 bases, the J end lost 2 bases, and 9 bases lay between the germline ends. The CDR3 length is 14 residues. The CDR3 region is CASSSAGPGNTIYF. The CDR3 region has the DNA TGTGCCAGCAGTTCAGCAGGGCCTGGAAACACCATATATTTT.

CDR3 protein: CATNRGSWDGYTF. Written as DNA, the CDR3 is TGTGCCACGAACAGGGGAAGTTGGGATGGCTACACCTTC. The chain has TRBV30 and TRBJ1-2; 7 positions match TRBD1. Germline trimming cut 8 bases from V and 6 bases from J; bases unmatched to any gene: 12. CDR1 and CDR2 from the germline V gene are GTSNPN and SVGIG (reference sequence). CDR3 length: 13 amino acids.

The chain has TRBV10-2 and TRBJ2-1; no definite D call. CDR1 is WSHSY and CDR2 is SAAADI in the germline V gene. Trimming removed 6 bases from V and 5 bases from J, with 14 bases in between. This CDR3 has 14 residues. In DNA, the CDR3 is TGCGCCAGCAGCGCCACACAAACGAACAATGAGCAGTTCTTC. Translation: CASSATQTNNEQFF.

The CDR3 loop reads CASSLSSGAERNEQFF. The CDR3 coding sequence is TGTGCCAGCAGCTTGAGCAGCGGGGCCGAACGGAATGAGCAGTTCTTC. This rearrangement joins TRBV5-4 to TRBJ2-1; 7 nucleotides match TRBD2. Per the germline V gene, CDR1 is SGHNT and CDR2 is YYREEE (reference sequence). The CDR3 length is 16 residues. The trim removed 1 base at V and 7 bases at J, leaving 11 bases unmatched.

The DNA of the CDR3 is TGTGCCACCAGCAGACCAGGACTAGCGATTGGCAAAAACATTCAGTACTTC. The encoded protein is CATSRPGLAIGKNIQYF. The chain links TRBV15 to TRBJ2-4; 9 bases align to TRBD2. Germline assignment: CDR1 LNHNV and CDR2 YYDKDF (reference sequence). J was trimmed by 3 bases and V by 2 bases; bases with no gene match: 8. The CDR3 runs to 17 residues.

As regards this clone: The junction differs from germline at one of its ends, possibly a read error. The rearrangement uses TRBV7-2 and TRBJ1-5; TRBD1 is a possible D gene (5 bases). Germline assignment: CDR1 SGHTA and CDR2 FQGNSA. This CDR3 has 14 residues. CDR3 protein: CASSLDMGKQPQHF. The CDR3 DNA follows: TGTGCCAGCAGTCTGGACATGGGCAAACAGCCCCAGCATTTT.

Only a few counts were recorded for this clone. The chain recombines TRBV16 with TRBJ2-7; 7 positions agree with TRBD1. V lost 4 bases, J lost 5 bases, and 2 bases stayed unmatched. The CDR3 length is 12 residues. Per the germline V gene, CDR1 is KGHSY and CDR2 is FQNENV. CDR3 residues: CASSLGTDEQYF. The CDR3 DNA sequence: TGTGCCAGCAGCCTCGGGACAGACGAGCAGTACTTC.

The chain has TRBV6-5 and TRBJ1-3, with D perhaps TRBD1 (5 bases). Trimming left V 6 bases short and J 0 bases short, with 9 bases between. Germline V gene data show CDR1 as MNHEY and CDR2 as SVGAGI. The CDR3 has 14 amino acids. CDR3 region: CASRSQVSGNTIYF. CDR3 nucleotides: TGTGCCAGCAGATCACAGGTCTCTGGAAACACCATATATTTT.

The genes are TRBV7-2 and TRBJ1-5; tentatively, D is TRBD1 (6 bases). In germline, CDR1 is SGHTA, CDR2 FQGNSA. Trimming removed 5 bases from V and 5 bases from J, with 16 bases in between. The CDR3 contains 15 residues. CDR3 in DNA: TGTGCCAGCAGCCTTACGGGACAAATCGATCAGCCCCAGCATTTT. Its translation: CASSLTGQIDQPQHF.

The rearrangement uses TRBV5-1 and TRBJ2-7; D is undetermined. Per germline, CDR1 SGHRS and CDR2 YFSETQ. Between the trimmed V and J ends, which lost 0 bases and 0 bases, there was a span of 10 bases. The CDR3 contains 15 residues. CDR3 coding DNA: TGCGCCAGCAGCTTGGATGCAGGCGCCTCCTACGAGCAGTACTTC. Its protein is CASSLDAGASYEQYF.

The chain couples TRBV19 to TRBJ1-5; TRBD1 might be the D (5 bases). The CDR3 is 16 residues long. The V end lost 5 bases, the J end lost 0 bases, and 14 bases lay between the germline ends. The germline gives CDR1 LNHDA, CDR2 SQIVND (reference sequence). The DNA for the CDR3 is TGTGCCAGTAGTCAGACAGTTTTCTATAGCAATCAGCCCCAGCATTTT. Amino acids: CASSQTVFYSNQPQHF. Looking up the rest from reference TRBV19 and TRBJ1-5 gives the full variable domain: DGGITQSPKYLFRKEGQNVTLSCEQNLNHDAMYWYRQDPGQGLRLIYYSQIVNDFQKGDIAEGYSVSREKKESFPLTVTSAQKNPTAFYLCASSQTVFYSNQPQHFGDGTRLSIL.

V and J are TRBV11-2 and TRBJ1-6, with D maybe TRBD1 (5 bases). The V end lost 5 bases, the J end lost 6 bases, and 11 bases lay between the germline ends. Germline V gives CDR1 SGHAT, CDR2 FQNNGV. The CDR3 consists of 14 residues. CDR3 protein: CASSPQGVNSPLHF. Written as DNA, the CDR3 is TGTGCCAGCAGCCCGCAGGGTGTTAATTCACCCCTCCACTTT. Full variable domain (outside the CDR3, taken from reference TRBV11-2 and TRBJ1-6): EAGVAQSPRYKIIEKRQSVAFWCNPISGHATLYWYQQILGQGPKLLIQFQNNGVVDDSQLPKDRFSAERLKGVDSTLKIQPAKLEDSAVYLCASSPQGVNSPLHFGNGTRLTVT.

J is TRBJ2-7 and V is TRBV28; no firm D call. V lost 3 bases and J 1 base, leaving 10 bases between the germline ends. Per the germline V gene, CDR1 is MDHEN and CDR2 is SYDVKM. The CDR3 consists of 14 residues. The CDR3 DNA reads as TGTGCCAGCAGTTTCTACAGTCTTTCCTACGAGCAGTACTTC. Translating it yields CASSFYSLSYEQYF. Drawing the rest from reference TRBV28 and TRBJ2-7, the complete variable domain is DVKVTQSSRYLVKRTGEKVFLECVQDMDHENMFWYRQDPGLGLRLIYFSYDVKMKEKGDIPEGYSVSREKKERFSLILESASTNQTSMYLCASSFYSLSYEQYFGPGTRLTVT.

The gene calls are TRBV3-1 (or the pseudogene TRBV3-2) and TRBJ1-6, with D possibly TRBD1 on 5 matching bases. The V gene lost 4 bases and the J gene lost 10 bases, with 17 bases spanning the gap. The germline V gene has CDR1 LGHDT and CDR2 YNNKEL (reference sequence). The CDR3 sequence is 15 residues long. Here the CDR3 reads CASSLLKGVKSPLHF. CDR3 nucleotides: TGTGCCAGCAGCCTCCTAAAAGGGGTAAAGTCACCCCTCCACTTT.

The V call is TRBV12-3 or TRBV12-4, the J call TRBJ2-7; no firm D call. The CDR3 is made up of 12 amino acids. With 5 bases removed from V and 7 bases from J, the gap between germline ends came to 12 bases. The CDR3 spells CASSRLLWEQYF. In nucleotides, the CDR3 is TGTGCCAGCAGTCGACTCCTTTGGGAGCAGTACTTC.